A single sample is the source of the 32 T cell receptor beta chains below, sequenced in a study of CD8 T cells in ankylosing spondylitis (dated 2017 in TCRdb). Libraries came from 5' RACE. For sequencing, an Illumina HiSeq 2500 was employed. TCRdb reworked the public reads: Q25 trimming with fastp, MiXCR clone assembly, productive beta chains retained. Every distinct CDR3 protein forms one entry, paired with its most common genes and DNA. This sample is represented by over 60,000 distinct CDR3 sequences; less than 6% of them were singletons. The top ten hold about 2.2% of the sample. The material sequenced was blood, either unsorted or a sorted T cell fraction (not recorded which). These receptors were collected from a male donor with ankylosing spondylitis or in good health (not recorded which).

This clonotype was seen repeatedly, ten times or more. This CDR3 is CASRSSRGDETQYF. The CDR3 nucleotides read TGTGCCAGCAGATCGAGTCGGGGCGACGAGACCCAGTACTTC. This rearrangement joins TRBV2 to TRBJ2-5; D possibly uses TRBD1 or TRBD2 (5 bases each). In germline, CDR1 is SNHLY, CDR2 FYNNEI. Trimming took 6 bases from V and 5 from J, leaving 16 bases between them. The CDR3 covers 14 residues. Based on the CDR3 plus reference TRBV2 and TRBJ2-5, the full variable domain is EPEVTQTPSHQVTQMGQEVILRCVPISNHLYFYWYRQILGQKVEFLVSFYNNEISEKSEIFDDQFSVERPDGSNFTLKIRSTKLEDSAMYFCASRSSRGDETQYFGPGTRLLVL.

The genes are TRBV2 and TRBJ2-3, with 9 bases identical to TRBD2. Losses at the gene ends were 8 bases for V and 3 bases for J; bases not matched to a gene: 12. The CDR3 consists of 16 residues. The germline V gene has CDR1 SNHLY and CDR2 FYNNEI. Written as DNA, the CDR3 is TGTGCCAGCGGGGTTATAGCGGGGGAAGTTACAGATACGCAGTATTTT. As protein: CASGVIAGEVTDTQYF. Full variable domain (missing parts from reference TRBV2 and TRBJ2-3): EPEVTQTPSHQVTQMGQEVILRCVPISNHLYFYWYRQILGQKVEFLVSFYNNEISEKSEIFDDQFSVERPDGSNFTLKIRSTKLEDSAMYFCASGVIAGEVTDTQYFGPGTRLTVL.

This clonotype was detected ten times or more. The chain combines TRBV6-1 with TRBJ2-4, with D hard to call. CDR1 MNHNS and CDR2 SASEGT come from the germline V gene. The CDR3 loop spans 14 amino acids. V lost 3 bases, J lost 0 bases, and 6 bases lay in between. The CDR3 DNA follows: TGTGCCAGCAGTGAGGCCTTAGCCAAAAACATTCAGTACTTC. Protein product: CASSEALAKNIQYF.

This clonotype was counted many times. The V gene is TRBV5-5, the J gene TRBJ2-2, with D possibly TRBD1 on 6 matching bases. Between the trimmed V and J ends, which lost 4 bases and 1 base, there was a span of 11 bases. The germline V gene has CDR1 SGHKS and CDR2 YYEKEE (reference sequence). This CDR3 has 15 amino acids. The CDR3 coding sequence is TGTGCCAGCAGCACCGGGACATGGAACACCGGGGAGCTGTTTTTT. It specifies CASSTGTWNTGELFF.

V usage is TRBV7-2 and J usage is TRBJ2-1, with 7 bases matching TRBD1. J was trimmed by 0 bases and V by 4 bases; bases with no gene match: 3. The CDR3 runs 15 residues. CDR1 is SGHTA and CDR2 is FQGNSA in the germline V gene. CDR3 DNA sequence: TGTGCCAGCAGCTCGACAGGGAGCTCCTACAATGAGCAGTTCTTC. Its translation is CASSSTGSSYNEQFF.

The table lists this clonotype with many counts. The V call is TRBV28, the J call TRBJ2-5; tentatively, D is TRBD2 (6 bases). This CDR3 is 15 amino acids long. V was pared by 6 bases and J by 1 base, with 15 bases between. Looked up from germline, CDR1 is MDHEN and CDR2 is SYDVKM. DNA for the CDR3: TGTGCCAGCAGGGAGGGTGCCTTCCCCCAAGAGACCCAGTACTTC. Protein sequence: CASREGAFPQETQYF.

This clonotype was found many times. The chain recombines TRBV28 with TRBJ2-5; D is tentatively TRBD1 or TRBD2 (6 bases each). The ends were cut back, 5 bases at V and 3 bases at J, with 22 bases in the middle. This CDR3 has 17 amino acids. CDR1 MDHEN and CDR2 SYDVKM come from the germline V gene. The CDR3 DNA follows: TGTGCCAGCAGTCCCCTCCGAGGGGGGTTTGGGAAAGAGACCCAGTACTTC. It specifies CASSPLRGGFGKETQYF. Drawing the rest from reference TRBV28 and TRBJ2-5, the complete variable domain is DVKVTQSSRYLVKRTGEKVFLECVQDMDHENMFWYRQDPGLGLRLIYFSYDVKMKEKGDIPEGYSVSREKKERFSLILESASTNQTSMYLCASSPLRGGFGKETQYFGPGTRLLVL.

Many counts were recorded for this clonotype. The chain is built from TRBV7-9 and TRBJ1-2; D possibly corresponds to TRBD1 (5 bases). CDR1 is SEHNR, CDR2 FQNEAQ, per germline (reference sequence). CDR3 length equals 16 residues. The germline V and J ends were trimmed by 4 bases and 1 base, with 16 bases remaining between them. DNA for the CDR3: TGTGCCAGCAGCTCAGGCCGGGACCGAATTAACTATGGCTACACCTTC. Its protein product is CASSSGRDRINYGYTF.

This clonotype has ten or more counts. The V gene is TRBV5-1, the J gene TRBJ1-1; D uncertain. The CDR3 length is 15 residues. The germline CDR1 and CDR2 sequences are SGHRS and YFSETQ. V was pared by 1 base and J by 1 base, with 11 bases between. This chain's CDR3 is CASSLRSNTNTEAFF. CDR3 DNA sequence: TGCGCCAGCAGCTTGCGCTCTAACACGAACACTGAAGCTTTCTTT. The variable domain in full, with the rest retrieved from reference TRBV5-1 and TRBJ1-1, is KAGVTQTPRYLIKTRGQQVTLSCSPISGHRSVSWYQQTPGQGLQFLFEYFSETQRNKGNFPGRFSGRQFSNSRSEMNVSTLELGDSALYLCASSLRSNTNTEAFFGQGTRLTVV.

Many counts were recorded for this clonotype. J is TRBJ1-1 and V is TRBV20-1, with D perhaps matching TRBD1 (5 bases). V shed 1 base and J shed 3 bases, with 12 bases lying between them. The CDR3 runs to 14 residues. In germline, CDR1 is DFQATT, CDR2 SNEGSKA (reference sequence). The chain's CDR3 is CSARADTSYTEAFF. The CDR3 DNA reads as TGCAGTGCTAGAGCGGACACAAGTTACACTGAAGCTTTCTTT.

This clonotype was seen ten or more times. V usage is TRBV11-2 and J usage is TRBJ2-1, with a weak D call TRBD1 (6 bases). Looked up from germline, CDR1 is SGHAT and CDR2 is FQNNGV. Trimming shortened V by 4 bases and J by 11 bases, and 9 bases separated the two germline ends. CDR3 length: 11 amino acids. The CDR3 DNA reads TGTGCCAGCAGCTCGGGACATCAGCAGTTCTTC. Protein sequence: CASSSGHQQFF.

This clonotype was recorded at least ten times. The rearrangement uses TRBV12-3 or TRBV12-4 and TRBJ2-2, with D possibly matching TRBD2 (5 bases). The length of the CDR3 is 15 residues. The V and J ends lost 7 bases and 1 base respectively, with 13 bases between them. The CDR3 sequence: CASITLAMNTGELFF. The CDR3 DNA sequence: TGTGCCAGCATAACTCTAGCTATGAACACCGGGGAGCTGTTTTTT.

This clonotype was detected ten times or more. CDR3 nucleotides: TGCGCCAGCAGCTTGGGGGGAACAGGACACACAGATACGCAGTATTTT. Translation gives CASSLGGTGHTDTQYF. V gene TRBV5-1 combines with J gene TRBJ2-3, with TRBD1 as a possible D gene (5 bases). The V gene lost 0 bases and the J gene lost 2 bases, with 13 bases spanning the gap. The CDR3 length is 16 residues. Germline CDR1 reads SGHRS; CDR2 reads YFSETQ.

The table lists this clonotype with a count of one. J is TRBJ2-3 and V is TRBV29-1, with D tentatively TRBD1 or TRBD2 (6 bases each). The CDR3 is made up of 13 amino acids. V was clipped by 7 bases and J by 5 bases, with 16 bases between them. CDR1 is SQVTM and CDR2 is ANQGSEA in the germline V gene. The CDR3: CSALPGAIDTQYF. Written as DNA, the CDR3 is TGCAGCGCCCTACCGGGGGCCATAGATACGCAGTATTTT.

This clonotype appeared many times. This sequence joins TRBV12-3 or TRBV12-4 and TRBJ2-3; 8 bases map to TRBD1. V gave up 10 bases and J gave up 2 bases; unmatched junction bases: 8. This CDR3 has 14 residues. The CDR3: CATRGTGPTDTQYF. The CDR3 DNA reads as TGTGCCACCAGGGGGACAGGACCCACAGATACGCAGTATTTT.

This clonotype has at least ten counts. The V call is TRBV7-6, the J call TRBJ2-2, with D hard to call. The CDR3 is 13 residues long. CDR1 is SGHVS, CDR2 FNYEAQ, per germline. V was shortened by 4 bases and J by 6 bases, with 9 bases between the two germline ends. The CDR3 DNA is TGTGCCAGCAGCTCCTCACGACCCGGGGAGCTGTTTTTT. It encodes CASSSSRPGELFF.

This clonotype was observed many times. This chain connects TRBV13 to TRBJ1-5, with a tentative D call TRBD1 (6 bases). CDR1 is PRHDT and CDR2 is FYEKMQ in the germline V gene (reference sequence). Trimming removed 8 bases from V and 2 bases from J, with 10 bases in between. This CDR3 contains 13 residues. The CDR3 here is CASSGGGNQPQHF. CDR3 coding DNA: TGTGCCAGCTCGGGGGGCGGCAATCAGCCCCAGCATTTT.

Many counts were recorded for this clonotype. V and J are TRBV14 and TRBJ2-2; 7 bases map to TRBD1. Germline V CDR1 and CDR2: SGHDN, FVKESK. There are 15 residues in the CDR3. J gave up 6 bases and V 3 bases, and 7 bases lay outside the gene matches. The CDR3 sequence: CASSHNDRAAGELFF. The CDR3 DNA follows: TGTGCCAGCAGCCACAACGACAGGGCCGCCGGGGAGCTGTTTTTT.

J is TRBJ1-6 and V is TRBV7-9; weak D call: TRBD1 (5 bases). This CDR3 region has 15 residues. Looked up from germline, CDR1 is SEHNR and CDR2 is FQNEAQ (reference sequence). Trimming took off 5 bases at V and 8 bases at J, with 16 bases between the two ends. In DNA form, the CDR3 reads TGTGCCAGCAGCCTGGGGGTGGCGGGGGATTCACCCCTCCACTTT. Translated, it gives CASSLGVAGDSPLHF.

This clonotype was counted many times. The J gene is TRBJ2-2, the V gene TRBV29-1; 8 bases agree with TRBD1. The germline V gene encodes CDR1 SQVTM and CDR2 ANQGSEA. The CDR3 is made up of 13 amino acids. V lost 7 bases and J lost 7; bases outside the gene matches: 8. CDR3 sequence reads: CSARTGSGGELFF. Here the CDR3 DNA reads TGCAGCGCTAGGACAGGGAGTGGCGGGGAGCTGTTTTTT.

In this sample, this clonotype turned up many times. The CDR3 DNA follows: TGCAGCGTTGCCCTCTTCGCAGGGGTCAACGAGCAGTACTTC. Translating it yields CSVALFAGVNEQYF. The V gene is TRBV29-1, the J gene TRBJ2-7; the D gene is possibly TRBD1 (6 bases). This CDR3 has 14 residues. Germline values: CDR1 SQVTM, CDR2 ANQGSEA. V was clipped by 4 bases and J by 5 bases, with 18 bases between them.

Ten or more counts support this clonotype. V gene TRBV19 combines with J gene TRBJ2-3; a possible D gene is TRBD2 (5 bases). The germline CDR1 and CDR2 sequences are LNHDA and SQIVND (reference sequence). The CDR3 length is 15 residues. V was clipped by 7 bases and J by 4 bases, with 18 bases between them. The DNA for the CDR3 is TGTGCCAGTACCCCTACTAGTTTGAGCGCAGATACGCAGTATTTT. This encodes CASTPTSLSADTQYF. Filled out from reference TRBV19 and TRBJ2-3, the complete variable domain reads DGGITQSPKYLFRKEGQNVTLSCEQNLNHDAMYWYRQDPGQGLRLIYYSQIVNDFQKGDIAEGYSVSREKKESFPLTVTSAQKNPTAFYLCASTPTSLSADTQYFGPGTRLTVL.

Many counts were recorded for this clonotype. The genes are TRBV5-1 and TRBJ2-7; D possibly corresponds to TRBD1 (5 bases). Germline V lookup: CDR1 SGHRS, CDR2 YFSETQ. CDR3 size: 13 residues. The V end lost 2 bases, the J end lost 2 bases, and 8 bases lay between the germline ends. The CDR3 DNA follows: TGCGCCAGCAGCTTAGACAGTCCCTACGAGCAGTACTTC. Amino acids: CASSLDSPYEQYF.

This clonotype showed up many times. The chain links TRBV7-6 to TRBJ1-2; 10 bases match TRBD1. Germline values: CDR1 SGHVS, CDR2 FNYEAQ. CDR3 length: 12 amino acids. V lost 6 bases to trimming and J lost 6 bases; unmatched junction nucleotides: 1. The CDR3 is CASRGTGDGYTF. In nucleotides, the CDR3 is TGTGCCAGCAGGGGGACAGGGGATGGCTACACCTTC.

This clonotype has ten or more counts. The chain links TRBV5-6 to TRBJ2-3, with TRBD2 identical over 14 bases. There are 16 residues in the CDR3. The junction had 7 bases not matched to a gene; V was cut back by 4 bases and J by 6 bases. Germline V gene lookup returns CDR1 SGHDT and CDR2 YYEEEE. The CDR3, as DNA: TGTGCCAGCAGCCTCCGGACTAGCGGGGGGAGGGATACGCAGTATTTT. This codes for CASSLRTSGGRDTQYF. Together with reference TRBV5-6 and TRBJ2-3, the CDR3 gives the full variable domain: DAGVTQSPTHLIKTRGQQVTLRCSPKSGHDTVSWYQQALGQGPQFIFQYYEEEERQRGNFPDRFSGHQFPNYSSELNVNALLLGDSALYLCASSLRTSGGRDTQYFGPGTRLTVL.

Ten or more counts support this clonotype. CDR3 nucleotides: TGTGCCAGCACCTCAGACAGGGCTCCGACTAATGAAAAACTGTTTTTT. This translates into CASTSDRAPTNEKLFF. This chain links TRBV28 with TRBJ1-4, with TRBD1 matching over 7 bases. The V segment lost 7 bases and the J segment 2 bases; nucleotides outside the gene matches: 10. The V gene's germline CDR1 is MDHEN and CDR2 SYDVKM. CDR3 length: 16 amino acids.

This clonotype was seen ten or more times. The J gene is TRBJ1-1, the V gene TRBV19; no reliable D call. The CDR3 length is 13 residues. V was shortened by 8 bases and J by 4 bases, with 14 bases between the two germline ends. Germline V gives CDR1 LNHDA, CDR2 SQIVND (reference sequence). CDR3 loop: CASFREMGTEAFF. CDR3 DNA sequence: TGTGCCAGTTTTAGGGAGATGGGCACTGAAGCTTTCTTT. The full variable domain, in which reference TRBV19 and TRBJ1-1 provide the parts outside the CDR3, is DGGITQSPKYLFRKEGQNVTLSCEQNLNHDAMYWYRQDPGQGLRLIYYSQIVNDFQKGDIAEGYSVSREKKESFPLTVTSAQKNPTAFYLCASFREMGTEAFFGQGTRLTVV.

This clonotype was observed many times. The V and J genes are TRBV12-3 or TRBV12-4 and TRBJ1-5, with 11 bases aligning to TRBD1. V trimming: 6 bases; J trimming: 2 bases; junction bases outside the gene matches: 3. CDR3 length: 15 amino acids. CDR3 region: CASRWTGGGNQPQHF. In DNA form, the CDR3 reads TGTGCCAGCAGATGGACAGGGGGCGGCAATCAGCCCCAGCATTTT.

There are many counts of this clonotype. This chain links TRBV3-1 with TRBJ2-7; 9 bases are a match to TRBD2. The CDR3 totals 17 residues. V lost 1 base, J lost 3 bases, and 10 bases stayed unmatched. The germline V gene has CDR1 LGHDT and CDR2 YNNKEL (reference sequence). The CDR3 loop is CASSQVLAGSLVYEQYF. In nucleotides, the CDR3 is TGTGCCAGCAGCCAAGTCCTAGCGGGGAGCCTTGTCTACGAGCAGTACTTC.

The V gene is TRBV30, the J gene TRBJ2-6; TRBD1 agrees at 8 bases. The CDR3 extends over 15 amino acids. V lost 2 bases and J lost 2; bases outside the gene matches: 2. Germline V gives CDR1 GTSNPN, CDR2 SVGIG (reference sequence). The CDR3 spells CAWSWTGTGANVLTF. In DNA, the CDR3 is TGTGCCTGGAGTTGGACAGGGACTGGGGCCAACGTCCTGACTTTC.

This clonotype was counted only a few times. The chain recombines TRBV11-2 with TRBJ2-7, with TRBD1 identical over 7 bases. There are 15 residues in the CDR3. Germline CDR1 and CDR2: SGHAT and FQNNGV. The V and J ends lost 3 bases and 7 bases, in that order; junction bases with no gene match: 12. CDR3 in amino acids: CASSFTGTATREQYF. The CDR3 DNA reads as TGTGCCAGCAGCTTTACCGGGACAGCGACAAGGGAGCAGTACTTC.

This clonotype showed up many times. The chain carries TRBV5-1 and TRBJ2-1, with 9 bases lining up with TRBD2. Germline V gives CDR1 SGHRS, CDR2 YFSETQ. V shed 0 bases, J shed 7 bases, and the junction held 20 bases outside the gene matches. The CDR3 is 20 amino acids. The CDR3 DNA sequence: TGCGCCAGCAGCTTGGATTCGCGCCCAAATGCGGGGGGGCCTGAAAATGAGCAGTTCTTC. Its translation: CASSLDSRPNAGGPENEQFF.